The 9 T cell receptor beta chains below were found in one sample sequenced in a study of blood T cell dynamics during melanoma immunotherapy. Described time point: week 3, after first cycle of checkpoint inhibitor. The method was immunoSEQ multiplex PCR; TCRdb's version includes in-frame clones alone and lacks a portion of them. The sample consists of 25,000 to 35,000 clones, around four fifths of them appearing once. The specimen comprised blood, sampled from a patient treated with checkpoint blockade. The receptors come from a human donor with melanoma.

V is TRBV10-3 and J is TRBJ2-2, with D possibly TRBD2 on 6 matching bases. The CDR3 is 18 amino acids. Trimming pared 0 bases from V and 0 bases from J, leaving 14 bases between. CDR1 and CDR2 (germline): ENHRY, SYGVKD. The DNA for the CDR3 is TGTGCCATCAGTGAGTCCGGGGTAGCGGCTTCGAACACCGGGGAGCTGTTTTTT. Protein sequence: CAISESGVAASNTGELFF.

The rearrangement links TRBV5-3 to TRBJ2-7, with D unresolved. TRBV5-3 is identified as an open reading frame with a role that is uncertain. This CDR3 is 13 amino acids long. The ends were cut back, 4 bases at V and 4 bases at J, with 12 bases in the middle. The CDR3 region has the DNA TGTGCCAGAAGCCCCCCCCCGAGATACGAGCAGTACTTC. Encoded protein: CARSPPPRYEQYF.

This chain connects TRBV19 to TRBJ2-5, with 7 bases fitting TRBD1. This CDR3 has 16 amino acids. Per the germline V gene, CDR1 is LNHDA and CDR2 is SQIVND (reference sequence). After removal of 6 bases from V and 1 base from J, the junction contained 11 bases not matched to a gene. Here the CDR3 DNA reads TGTGCCAGTAGCCCCAACAGGGGCCCTATCCAAGAGACCCAGTACTTC. Translating it yields CASSPNRGPIQETQYF.

This chain connects TRBV19 to TRBJ1-3, with D possibly being TRBD1 (5 bases). CDR1 LNHDA and CDR2 SQIVND come from the germline V gene (reference sequence). V was clipped by 9 bases and J by 3 bases, with 9 bases between them. The length of the CDR3 is 12 residues. In DNA, the CDR3 is TGTGCCAGCCAGGGTCATGGAAACACCATATATTTT. Its protein product is CASQGHGNTIYF.

The V gene is TRBV7-2, the J gene TRBJ1-1; D call uncertain. The CDR3 spans 13 residues. Germline CDR1 and CDR2: SGHTA and FQGNSA. The V and J ends lost 3 bases and 1 base respectively, with 6 bases between them. CDR3 nucleotides: TGTGCCAGCAGCTTGATGAGGAACACTGAAGCTTTCTTT. Translated: CASSLMRNTEAFF. The full variable domain, in which reference TRBV7-2 and TRBJ1-1 provide the parts outside the CDR3, is GAGVSQSPSNKVTEKGKDVELRCDPISGHTALYWYRQSLGQGLEFLIYFQGNSAPDKSGLPSDRFSAERTGGSVSTLTIQRTQQEDSAVYLCASSLMRNTEAFFGQGTRLTVV.

The CDR3 sequence is CASSLTSGRFNEQFF. CDR3 coding DNA: TGTGCCAGCAGCTTGACTAGCGGGAGATTCAATGAGCAGTTCTTC. The V gene is TRBV7-2, the J gene TRBJ2-1, with 12 bases that match TRBD2. Trimming removed 3 bases from V and 6 bases from J; junction bases left unmatched: 3. Germline-derived CDR1 and CDR2 are SGHTA and FQGNSA. The CDR3 spans 15 residues. The entire variable domain, with the rest obtained from reference TRBV7-2 and TRBJ2-1, is as follows: GAGVSQSPSNKVTEKGKDVELRCDPISGHTALYWYRQSLGQGLEFLIYFQGNSAPDKSGLPSDRFSAERTGGSVSTLTIQRTQQEDSAVYLCASSLTSGRFNEQFFGPGTRLTVL.

The chain joins TRBV10-2 to TRBJ2-7; the match to TRBD2 covers 7 bases. The CDR3 length is 13 residues. V gave up 6 bases and J gave up 2 bases; unmatched junction bases: 4. The germline V gene encodes CDR1 WSHSY and CDR2 SAAADI. The CDR3 is CASRRGSAYEQYF. DNA of the CDR3: TGCGCCAGCAGACGCGGGAGCGCCTACGAGCAGTACTTC.

The chain carries TRBV6-6 and TRBJ2-2; D might be TRBD1 or TRBD2, each matching 5 bases. V shed 8 bases and J shed 2 bases, with 15 bases lying between them. The CDR3 has 15 amino acids. Germline values: CDR1 MNHNY, CDR2 SVGAGI (reference sequence). As DNA, the CDR3 is TGTGCCAGCCTACGGGACCGAGTAAACACCGGGGAGCTGTTTTTT. Amino acids: CASLRDRVNTGELFF.

The CDR3 DNA reads as TGTGCCAGCAGCGGATACGGCTACACCTTC. This encodes CASSGYGYTF. The chain links TRBV9 to TRBJ1-2, with D uncertain. Trimming pared 3 bases from V and 8 bases from J, leaving 5 bases between. CDR1 is SGDLS, CDR2 YYNGEE, per germline. The CDR3 has 10 amino acids.